The present TCR beta chain was sequenced within a study of response to subunit inactivated influenza vaccine. The study, taken as a whole, reports: The authors put forward the suggestion that each seasonal influenza vaccination may bring in only a limited number of new T cells.

This clonotype was seen only a few times. As yet, its antigen is unknown. MiXCR was run by TCRdb on the RT-PCR reads, yielding one entry per CDR3 protein. The sample has over 750,000 distinct CDR3 sequences; 20% to 25% are singletons. The CDR3 runs to 14 residues. V dropped 4 bases and J dropped 4 bases, with 16 bases sitting between them. Looked up from germline, CDR1 is DFQATT and CDR2 is SNEGSKA (reference sequence). The sequences come from PBMCs from blood, collected 4 to 6 days after vaccination. V usage is TRBV20-1 and J usage is TRBJ1-2; a weak D match, TRBD1 (6 bases). The sequence came from a man aged 50 to 59 who received an inactivated influenza vaccine. The chain's CDR3 is CSAMAPGGSYGYTF. CDR3 in DNA: TGCAGTGCTATGGCCCCCGGGGGCAGCTATGGCTACACCTTC.